This T cell receptor beta chain was identified during a study of T cell repertoires in cytomegalovirus infection. TCRdb reanalysed the reads using MiXCR and keeps one entry per CDR3 protein. The sample contains around 170,000 distinct CDR3 sequences, roughly a sixth of which appear only once. This clonotype was observed a handful of times. Sequenced: CD8+ T cells from PBMCs. The receptor comes from a human donor in good health (CMV status not recorded). Some clones in this sample may be carry-over from other donors' samples.

The chain's CDR3 is CASRIGPRAEEQETQYF. CDR3 bases: TGTGCCAGCCGGATTGGGCCCAGGGCGGAGGAACAAGAGACCCAGTACTTC. This rearrangement joins TRBV28 to TRBJ2-5; D possibly matches TRBD1 or TRBD2 (5 bases each). CDR1 MDHEN and CDR2 SYDVKM come from the germline V gene. The CDR3 sequence is 17 residues long. V lost 8 bases, J lost 2 bases, and 24 bases lay in between.